This passage covers 27 T cell receptor beta chains from one sample sequenced in a study of blood T cell repertoires in COVID-19. TCRdb's table, derived via immunoSEQ multiplex PCR, lists solely in-frame clones and lacks some. Found here are 70,000 to 80,000 clones, almost 85% of them singletons; the top ten hold around 10%. Material: peripheral blood. The receptors come from a man aged 45-65 years with acute or convalescent COVID-19.

A word on this clone: At one end, the junction sequence differs from germline, possibly due to a read error. This chain uses TRBV27 with TRBJ2-7, with 8 nucleotides matching TRBD1. The CDR3 consists of 15 residues. Germline lookup yields CDR1 MNHEY and CDR2 SMNVEV (reference sequence). The DNA for the CDR3 is TGTGCCAGCAGCTTAGTGGACAGGGTGTTCCACGAGCAATACTTC. Translating gives CASSLVDRVFHEQYF.

The genes are TRBV6-2 or TRBV6-3 and TRBJ2-7, with 8 bases that match TRBD2. The CDR3 is 14 residues long. The germline gives CDR1 MNHEY, CDR2 SVGEGT. Germline trimming cut 4 bases from V and 6 bases from J; bases unmatched to any gene: 8. DNA of the CDR3: TGTGCCAGCAGTTCCAAGCGGGAGCGGCTCGAGCAGTACTTC. This codes for CASSSKRERLEQYF.

With regard to this clone: This same CDR3 is encoded by further DNA sequences in the sample. This sequence joins TRBV7-6 and TRBJ1-4, with D unresolved. Trimming shortened V by 1 base and J by 6 bases, and 15 bases separated the two germline ends. This CDR3 has 16 amino acids. Germline V lookup: CDR1 SGHVS, CDR2 FNYEAQ. The CDR3 spells CASSLGSSTRDEKLFF. The CDR3 DNA is TGTGCCAGCAGCTTAGGTTCGTCAACACGGGATGAAAAACTGTTTTTT.

The genes are TRBV19 and TRBJ1-5; D uncertain. V lost 4 bases and J lost 1, with 14 bases in between. This CDR3 is 16 amino acids long. Germline V gene lookup returns CDR1 LNHDA and CDR2 SQIVND (reference sequence). CDR3 coding DNA: TGTGCCAGTAGTACTGTGTGGGCGGGGAGCAATCAGCCCCAGCATTTT. It encodes CASSTVWAGSNQPQHF. Full variable domain (rest looked up from reference TRBV19 and TRBJ1-5): DGGITQSPKYLFRKEGQNVTLSCEQNLNHDAMYWYRQDPGQGLRLIYYSQIVNDFQKGDIAEGYSVSREKKESFPLTVTSAQKNPTAFYLCASSTVWAGSNQPQHFGDGTRLSIL.

The rearrangement uses TRBV28 and TRBJ1-6; 7 nucleotides line up with TRBD1. The CDR3 covers 15 residues. In germline, CDR1 is MDHEN, CDR2 SYDVKM. J was trimmed by 6 bases and V by 4 bases; bases with no gene match: 6. The CDR3 loop reads CASSSSGTANSPLHF. The CDR3 coding sequence is TGTGCCAGCAGTTCATCCGGGACAGCTAATTCACCCCTCCACTTT.

The V gene is TRBV28, the J gene TRBJ2-5; possibly TRBD1 for D (6 bases). CDR1 and CDR2 (germline): MDHEN, SYDVKM. The CDR3 has 13 amino acids. Trimming removed 2 bases at V and 4 bases at J, with 8 bases between. CDR3 protein: CASSLGRGETQYF. For the CDR3, the DNA is TGTGCCAGCAGTTTAGGCAGGGGAGAGACCCAGTACTTC.

The chain recombines TRBV28 with TRBJ1-1, with unresolved D. Germline loops: CDR1 MDHEN, CDR2 SYDVKM. The V and J ends lost 3 bases and 5 bases respectively, with 13 bases between them. This CDR3 is built from 14 residues. CDR3 protein: CASSFYSERTEAFF. The CDR3 DNA reads TGTGCCAGCAGTTTTTACAGTGAACGAACTGAAGCTTTCTTT.

In its sample, this clone was seen a few times. The chain employs TRBV2 and TRBJ2-5, with TRBD1 identical over 7 bases. J lost 5 bases, V lost 5 bases, and 8 bases had no gene match. This CDR3 is 14 amino acids long. In germline, CDR1 is SNHLY, CDR2 FYNNEI. The CDR3 nucleotides read TGTGCCAGCAGTCTAGGGACAGAATCTGAGACCCAGTACTTC. Translated: CASSLGTESETQYF.

This clone was detected only once. This chain links TRBV7-3 with TRBJ2-3, with D perhaps matching TRBD1 (5 bases). Looked up from germline, CDR1 is SGHTA and CDR2 is FQGTGA. V was shortened by 3 bases and J by 6 bases, with 10 bases between the two germline ends. The CDR3 runs 13 residues. The CDR3 loop is CASSLSGSDTQYF. The CDR3 DNA follows: TGTGCCAGCAGCTTGTCAGGGTCCGATACGCAGTATTTT.

The chain employs TRBV4-1 and TRBJ2-5; D is ambiguous. Germline-derived CDR1 and CDR2 are MGHRA and YSYEKL. The CDR3 is 16 residues long. V was cut by 0 bases and J by 2 bases, with 13 bases left in between. CDR3 in amino acids: CASSQDPPTYQETQYF. In DNA, the CDR3 is TGCGCCAGCAGCCAAGATCCGCCGACATATCAAGAGACCCAGTACTTC.

CDR3 residues: CASSPTGQNSPLHF. In DNA form, the CDR3 reads TGTGCCAGCAGCCCTACAGGGCAGAATTCACCCCTCCACTTT. The chain employs TRBV7-8 and TRBJ1-6; D is possibly TRBD1 (6 bases). V gave up 5 bases and J gave up 7 bases, with 12 bases separating them. Germline-derived CDR1 and CDR2 are SGHVS and FQNEAQ. The CDR3 runs to 14 residues.

The chain joins TRBV7-9 to TRBJ2-1; the D gene is possibly TRBD2 (6 bases). The V end lost 5 bases, the J end lost 1 base, and 21 bases lay between the germline ends. CDR1 is SEHNR, CDR2 FQNEAQ, per germline (reference sequence). This CDR3 spans 18 amino acids. CDR3 in DNA: TGTGCCAGCAGCGCCATGCGTGGCGGGGCGTCTTCCTACAATGAGCAGTTCTTC. Residues: CASSAMRGGASSYNEQFF.

This chain links TRBV19 with TRBJ2-5; perhaps TRBD2 as D (6 bases). Germline lookup yields CDR1 LNHDA and CDR2 SQIVND (reference sequence). Trimming left V 0 bases short and J 4 bases short, with 12 bases between. CDR3 length: 15 residues. DNA of the CDR3: TGTGCCAGTAGTATAGAAGGAGGGGCGCGAGAGACCCAGTACTTC. Protein product: CASSIEGGARETQYF.

This clone was recorded a few times. Here the CDR3 reads CASSHGPGGEQYF. The CDR3 DNA follows: TGTGCCAGCAGTCACGGCCCCGGGGGCGAGCAGTACTTC. This chain joins TRBV6-6 and TRBJ2-7, with TRBD2 as a possible D gene (6 bases). The CDR3 totals 13 residues. CDR1 is MNHNY and CDR2 is SVGAGI in the germline V gene (reference sequence). V lost 5 bases to trimming and J lost 6 bases, with 14 bases between them.

The V call is TRBV12-3 or TRBV12-4, the J call TRBJ1-2; weak D call: TRBD1 (5 bases). Trimming pared 4 bases from V and 1 base from J, leaving 7 bases between. This CDR3 contains 13 residues. The CDR3 sequence is CASSSGLNYGYTF. The CDR3 coding sequence is TGTGCCAGCAGTTCGGGACTTAACTATGGCTACACCTTC.

This chain joins TRBV4-1 and TRBJ2-7; 10 bases match TRBD1. CDR3 length equals 14 residues. From germline, CDR1 is MGHRA and CDR2 YSYEKL. V shed 0 bases, J shed 5 bases, and the junction held 1 base outside the gene matches. The CDR3, as DNA: TGCGCCAGCAGCCAAGATGGGACAGGGGACGAGCAGTACTTC. It specifies CASSQDGTGDEQYF.

This sequence joins TRBV15 and TRBJ2-4; possibly TRBD2 for D (6 bases). V dropped 6 bases and J dropped 6 bases, with 15 bases sitting between them. Germline CDR1 and CDR2: LNHNV and YYDKDF (reference sequence). The CDR3 runs to 14 residues. The CDR3 nucleotides read TGTGCCACCAGTGTCCGGCGGGACTCAAACATTCAGTACTTC. It specifies CATSVRRDSNIQYF.

This sequence joins TRBV7-9 and TRBJ2-7; no definite D call. This CDR3 is 14 amino acids long. The V end lost 5 bases, the J end lost 3 bases, and 14 bases lay between the germline ends. Germline CDR1 and CDR2: SEHNR and FQNEAQ (reference sequence). The CDR3 protein is CASSPILPSYEQYF. For the CDR3, the DNA is TGTGCCAGCAGCCCTATTTTACCAAGCTACGAGCAGTACTTC.

This clone has only a few counts. The CDR3 DNA reads as TGTGCCAGCAGTTCTTGGCAGGTTTGGGGTAGAGGGTCCTACGAGCAGTACTTC. It encodes CASSSWQVWGRGSYEQYF. The V call is TRBV28, the J call TRBJ2-7; the D gene is possibly TRBD2 (5 bases). CDR1 and CDR2 from the germline V gene are MDHEN and SYDVKM. CDR3 length: 18 amino acids. Trimming removed 4 bases at V and 1 base at J, with 23 bases between.

This rearrangement joins TRBV5-1 to TRBJ1-6; maybe TRBD1 (5 bases). Germline CDR1 SGHRS, CDR2 YFSETQ. The germline V and J ends were trimmed by 3 bases and 14 bases, with 27 bases remaining between them. This CDR3 spans 17 amino acids. The CDR3 sequence: CASSSGGTSVPLKSLHF. CDR3 DNA sequence: TGCGCCAGCAGCTCCGGAGGGACGTCGGTTCCCCTCAAGTCCCTCCACTTT.

The J gene is TRBJ2-7, the V gene TRBV19, with unresolved D. In germline, CDR1 is LNHDA, CDR2 SQIVND (reference sequence). V was shortened by 5 bases and J by 9 bases, with 11 bases between the two germline ends. The CDR3 loop spans 11 amino acids. This CDR3 reads CASSYDSVQYF. For the CDR3, the DNA is TGTGCCAGTAGTTACGACTCGGTGCAGTACTTC.

Only one count was recorded for this clone. The V call is TRBV5-1, the J call TRBJ1-1, with D unresolved. The V gene's germline CDR1 is SGHRS and CDR2 YFSETQ. The V end lost 4 bases, the J end lost 0 bases, and 13 bases lay between the germline ends. The CDR3 length is 15 residues. CDR3 protein: CASSPGDLLNTEAFF. The CDR3, as DNA: TGCGCCAGCAGCCCTGGAGACCTACTGAACACTGAAGCTTTCTTT.

DNA of the CDR3: TGTGCCACCAGCTTGATCGGTGCAGGGCAGGATACGCAGTATTTT. Protein: CATSLIGAGQDTQYF. The chain has TRBV24-1 and TRBJ2-3; D is perhaps TRBD1 (5 bases). V was shortened by 7 bases and J by 6 bases, with 19 bases between the two germline ends. Germline-derived CDR1 and CDR2 are KGHDR and SFDVKD. The CDR3 has 15 residues.

This clone was counted between two and nine times. This rearrangement joins TRBV2 to TRBJ1-4; 9 bases are shared with TRBD1. CDR3 length: 13 residues. The V segment lost 10 bases and the J segment 6 bases; nucleotides outside the gene matches: 6. Germline V gene sequence: CDR1 SNHLY, CDR2 FYNNEI. CDR3 coding DNA: TGTGCCACCAAACAGGGGGCGGATGAAAAACTGTTTTTT. This encodes CATKQGADEKLFF.

The rearrangement uses TRBV23-1 and TRBJ2-1; tentatively, D is TRBD1 (5 bases). TRBV23-1 is an ORF for which the function is uncertain. Between the trimmed V and J ends, which lost 0 bases and 0 bases, there was a span of 18 bases. There are 19 residues in the CDR3. The CDR3 DNA sequence: TGCGCCAGCAGTCAATCGGAGACAGAGTCATCGGGCTCCTACAATGAGCAGTTCTTC. Its translation: CASSQSETESSGSYNEQFF.

This clone was seen more than once but under ten times. J is TRBJ1-4 and V is TRBV7-2, with D possibly being TRBD1 (6 bases). Deletions cut 3 bases from V and 8 bases from J, with 10 bases between. Germline V gene sequence: CDR1 SGHTA, CDR2 FQGNSA. There are 13 residues in the CDR3. CDR3 bases: TGTGCCAGCAGCTTGGACAGCAGGGAAAAACTGTTTTTT. Its protein is CASSLDSREKLFF. Complete variable domain (other parts from reference TRBV7-2 and TRBJ1-4): GAGVSQSPSNKVTEKGKDVELRCDPISGHTALYWYRQSLGQGLEFLIYFQGNSAPDKSGLPSDRFSAERTGGSVSTLTIQRTQQEDSAVYLCASSLDSREKLFFGSGTQLSVL.

The chain links TRBV25-1 to TRBJ2-7, with TRBD1 identical over 7 bases. Looked up from germline, CDR1 is MGHDK and CDR2 is SYGVNS. V was pared by 3 bases and J by 12 bases, with 14 bases of the junction left unmatched. The CDR3 is 14 residues long. DNA of the CDR3: TGTGCCAGCAGTGATCCGGGACAGCCCCGGGGTCCGTACTTC. Protein sequence: CASSDPGQPRGPYF.